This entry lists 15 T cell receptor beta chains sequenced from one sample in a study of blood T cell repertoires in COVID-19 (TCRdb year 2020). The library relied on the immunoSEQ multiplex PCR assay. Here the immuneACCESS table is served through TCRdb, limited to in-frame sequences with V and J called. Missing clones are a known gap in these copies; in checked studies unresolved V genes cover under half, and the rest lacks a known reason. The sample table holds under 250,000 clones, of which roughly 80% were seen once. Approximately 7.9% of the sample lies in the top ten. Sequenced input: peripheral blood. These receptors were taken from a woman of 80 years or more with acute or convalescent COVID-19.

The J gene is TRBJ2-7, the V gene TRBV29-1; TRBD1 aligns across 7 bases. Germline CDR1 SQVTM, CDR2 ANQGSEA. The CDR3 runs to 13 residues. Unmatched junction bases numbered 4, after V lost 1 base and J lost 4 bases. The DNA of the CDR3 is TGCAGCGTTGAAGGGACAGGCCGTTACGAGCAGTACTTC. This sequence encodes CSVEGTGRYEQYF.

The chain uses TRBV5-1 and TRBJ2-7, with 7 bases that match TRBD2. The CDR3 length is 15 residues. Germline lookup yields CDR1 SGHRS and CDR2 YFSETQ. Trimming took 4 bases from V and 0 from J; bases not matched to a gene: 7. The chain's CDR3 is CASSPSGGGSYEQYF. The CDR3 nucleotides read TGCGCCAGCAGCCCCTCGGGCGGGGGCTCCTACGAGCAGTACTTC.

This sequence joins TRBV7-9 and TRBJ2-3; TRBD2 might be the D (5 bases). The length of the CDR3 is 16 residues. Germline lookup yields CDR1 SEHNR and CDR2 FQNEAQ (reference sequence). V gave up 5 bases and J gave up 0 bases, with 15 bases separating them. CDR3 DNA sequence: TGTGCCAGCAGCGCTGGACTCACGGCTAGCACAGATACGCAGTATTTT. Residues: CASSAGLTASTDTQYF.

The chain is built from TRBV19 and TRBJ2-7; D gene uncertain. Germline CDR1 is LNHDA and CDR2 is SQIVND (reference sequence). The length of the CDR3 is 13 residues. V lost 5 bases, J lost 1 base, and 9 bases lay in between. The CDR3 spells CASSQQNSYEQYF. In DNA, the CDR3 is TGTGCCAGTAGTCAACAGAATTCCTACGAGCAGTACTTC.

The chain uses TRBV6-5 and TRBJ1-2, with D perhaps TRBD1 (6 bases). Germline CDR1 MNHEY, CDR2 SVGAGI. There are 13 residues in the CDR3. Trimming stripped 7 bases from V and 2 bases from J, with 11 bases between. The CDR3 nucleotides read TGTGCCAGCAAGGACAGTCTGAACTATGGCTACACCTTC. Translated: CASKDSLNYGYTF.

The CDR3 here is CASSLKYGGQAGTGELFF. CDR3 DNA sequence: TGCGCCAGCAGCTTGAAATACGGGGGGCAAGCTGGCACCGGGGAGCTGTTTTTT. The rearrangement links TRBV5-1 to TRBJ2-2; TRBD2 is a possible D gene (7 bases). V was pared by 1 base and J by 4 bases, with 20 bases between. The CDR3 has 18 residues. Germline V gene sequence: CDR1 SGHRS, CDR2 YFSETQ. Filled out from reference TRBV5-1 and TRBJ2-2, the complete variable domain reads KAGVTQTPRYLIKTRGQQVTLSCSPISGHRSVSWYQQTPGQGLQFLFEYFSETQRNKGNFPGRFSGRQFSNSRSEMNVSTLELGDSALYLCASSLKYGGQAGTGELFFGEGSRLTVL.

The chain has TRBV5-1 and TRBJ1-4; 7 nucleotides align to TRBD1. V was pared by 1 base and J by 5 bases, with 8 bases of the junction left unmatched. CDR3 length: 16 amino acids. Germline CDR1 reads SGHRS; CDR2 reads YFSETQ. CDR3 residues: CASSLIPGQTNEKLFF. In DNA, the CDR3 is TGCGCCAGCAGCTTGATCCCGGGACAGACGAATGAAAAACTGTTTTTT.

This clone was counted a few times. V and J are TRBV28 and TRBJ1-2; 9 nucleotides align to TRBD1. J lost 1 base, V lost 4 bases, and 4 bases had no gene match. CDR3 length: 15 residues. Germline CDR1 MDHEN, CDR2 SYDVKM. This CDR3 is CASSSPGQGNYGYTF. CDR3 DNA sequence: TGTGCCAGCAGTTCCCCGGGACAGGGTAACTATGGCTACACCTTC.

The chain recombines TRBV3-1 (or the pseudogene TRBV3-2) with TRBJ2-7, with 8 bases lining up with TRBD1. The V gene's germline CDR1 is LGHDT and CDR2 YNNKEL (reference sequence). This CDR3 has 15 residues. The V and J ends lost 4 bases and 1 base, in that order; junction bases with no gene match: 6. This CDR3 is CASSPIGQGSYEQYF. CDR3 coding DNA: TGTGCCAGCAGCCCAATTGGACAGGGATCCTACGAGCAGTACTTC.

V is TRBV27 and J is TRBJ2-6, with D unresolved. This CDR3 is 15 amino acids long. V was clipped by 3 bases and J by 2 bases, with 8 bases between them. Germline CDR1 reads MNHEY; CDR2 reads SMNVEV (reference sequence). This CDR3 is CASSFVLAGANVLTF. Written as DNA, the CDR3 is TGTGCCAGCAGTTTTGTTCTCGCTGGGGCCAACGTCCTGACTTTC.

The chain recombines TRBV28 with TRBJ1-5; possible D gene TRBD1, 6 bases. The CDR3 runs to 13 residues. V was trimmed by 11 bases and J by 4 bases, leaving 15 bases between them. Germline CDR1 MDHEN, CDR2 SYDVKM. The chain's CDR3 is CAAGGLRNQPQHF. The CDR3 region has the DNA TGTGCCGCCGGGGGGCTAAGAAATCAGCCCCAGCATTTT.

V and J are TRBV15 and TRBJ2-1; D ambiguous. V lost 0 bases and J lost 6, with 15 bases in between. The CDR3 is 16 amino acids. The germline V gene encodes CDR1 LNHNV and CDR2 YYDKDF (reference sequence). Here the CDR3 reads CATSRDPLSVGNEQFF. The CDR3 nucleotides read TGTGCCACCAGCAGAGATCCTCTATCTGTTGGCAATGAGCAGTTCTTC.

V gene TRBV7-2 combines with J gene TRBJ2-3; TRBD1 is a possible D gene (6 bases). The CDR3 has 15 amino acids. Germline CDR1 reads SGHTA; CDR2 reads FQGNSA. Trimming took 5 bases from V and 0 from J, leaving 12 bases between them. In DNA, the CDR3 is TGTGCCAGCAGCCCAGGGGCTGAAAGCACAGATACGCAGTATTTT. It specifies CASSPGAESTDTQYF. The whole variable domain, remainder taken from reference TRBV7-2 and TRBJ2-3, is GAGVSQSPSNKVTEKGKDVELRCDPISGHTALYWYRQSLGQGLEFLIYFQGNSAPDKSGLPSDRFSAERTGGSVSTLTIQRTQQEDSAVYLCASSPGAESTDTQYFGPGTRLTVL.

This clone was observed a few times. In DNA form, the CDR3 reads TGTGCCAGCAGCGTAGATTCGACTACCTATGGCTACACCTTC. Translation gives CASSVDSTTYGYTF. The chain is built from TRBV9 and TRBJ1-2; D is unresolved. The CDR3 contains 14 residues. Germline CDR1 and CDR2: SGDLS and YYNGEE. The V end was cut by 0 bases, the J end by 4 bases, with 10 bases between.

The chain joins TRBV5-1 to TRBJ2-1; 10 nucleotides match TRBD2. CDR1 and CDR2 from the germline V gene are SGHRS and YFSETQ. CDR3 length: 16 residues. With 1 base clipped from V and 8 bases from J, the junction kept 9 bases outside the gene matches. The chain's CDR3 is CASSLNQRGGPDEQFF. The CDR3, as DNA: TGCGCCAGCAGCTTGAACCAGCGGGGGGGCCCCGATGAGCAGTTCTTC.